This paragraph covers one TCR beta chain sequence. What this receptor recognizes is not known. Each CD8+ T cell subset was flow-sorted in triplicate, and around 300,000 cells per subset were placed directly into RLT lysis buffer. To keep memory contaminants out, a stringent definition of naive CD8+ T cells was applied: CD45RO-CCR7+CD27+CD95-. Using standard density gradient centrifugation, peripheral blood mononuclear cells were isolated from buffy coats. Naive CXCR3-negative and CXCR3-positive CD8+ T cells were flow-sorted using a FACSAria III. An RNeasy Mini Kit was used to extract total RNA from the sorted cells. Via the germline V gene, CDR1 is MNHEY and CDR2 SVGEGT. The CDR3 contains 15 residues, cysteine and phenylalanine counted. DNA is not on record. The sample originates from a study of CXCR3-negative and CXCR3-positive naive CD8 T cells (dated by TCRdb to 2018 to 2020). Broadly, across the study: About 135 million TRB reads were obtained in total, roughly 1.5 +/- 0.3 million reads per library. The diversity and physicochemical repertoire analyses included 11 donors pooled from two independent experiments. For the TRBV-TRBJ cluster analysis, the naive subsets came from about 5 donors, while the memory cells came from 3 donors.

Sequencing used a NextSeq 550. The Human TCR Profiling Kit (MiLaboratory) was used to make UMI-labeled 5' RACE TRB cDNA libraries. cDNA synthesis used the entire amount of extracted RNA, and PCR amplification then used the entire amount of cDNA produced. The libraries were made side by side, with each library going through the same number of PCR cycles. The study's processing was this. About 48,000 +/- 9,800 unique UMI-labeled TRB cDNA molecules per library were extracted with MIGEC and MiXCR, with at least two reads per UMI required. On average, about 40,000 +/- 10,000 functional in-frame TRB CDR3 nucleotide clonotypes lacking stop codons were found per library. Diversity metrics, including normalized Shannon-Wiener and Chao1, were computed in VDJtools after downsampling to 5000 UMI-labeled TRB molecules per sample. For the central five CDR3 residues, VDJtools calculated physicochemical properties weighted by clonotype size, namely interaction energy, strength, volume and Kidera factor 4. After the reads were reprocessed by TCRdb, one entry was made per CDR3 protein sequence, with no DNA. TCRdb, not the original authors, processed these V and J calls. Per the sample table, the count is some 130,000 distinct CDR3 sequences. The ten biggest clones cover around 0.5% of the sample.

The study at large found these results: Freshly isolated PBMCs were used for most assays because CXCR3 expression partially decreased after cryopreservation. Compared with CXCR3-negative naive cells, CXCR3-positive naive cells had TRB CDR3s with higher hydrophobicity (lower Kidera factor 4), lower energy, and higher strength and volume indices. Comparably high repertoire diversity was found in both naive subsets, whereas much lower repertoire diversity was found in memory CD8+ T cells. Similar TRBV-TRBJ usage was shown by naive CXCR3-negative and CXCR3-positive cells from the same donor, whereas distinct patterns were shown by memory cells. Surface CD5, linked to self-reactivity in mice, was comparable between naive subsets; TCR interaction strength was therefore also inferred from TRB CDR3 physicochemical properties.

The TCR comes from a human donor in good health. Some clones in this sample may be carry-over from other donors' samples. The chain joins TRBV6-2 or TRBV6-3 to TRBJ2-7; checking the TCRdb D call of TRBD2 is not possible without DNA. The source material was naive CXCR3- CD8+ T cells from blood. Per the publication, the cell subset or site label means: CD45RO-CCR7+CD27+CD95- naive CD8+ T cells lacking CXCR3 (TNR3-). This receptor carries the CDR3 CASSQTEGWTYEQYF.